The 18 T cell receptor beta chains below were found in one sample sequenced in a study of blood T cells in healthy people across ages. The use of a sample-barcoded 5' primer and a J-beta primer mix characterized a second PCR of 7 to 11 cycles. MiXCR, run by TCRdb on the 5' RACE reads, gives a single entry per CDR3 protein. The profile shows about 600,000 distinct CDR3 sequences, more than 45% of them singletons. The sample comprised blood. All receptors come from an elderly man in good health.

This clonotype was seen a few times. A much larger clone sits a single nucleotide away, making a read error possible. The chain is built from TRBV7-9 and TRBJ2-7; tentatively, D is TRBD1 (5 bases). This CDR3 is built from 14 residues. In germline, CDR1 is SEHNR, CDR2 FQNEAQ (reference sequence). V was clipped by 5 bases and J by 3 bases, with 14 bases between them. CDR3 sequence reads: CASSVGQEGYEQYF. The CDR3 DNA sequence: TGTGCCAGCAGCGTTGGACAAGAAGGCTACGAGCAGTACTTC.

The chain links TRBV4-2 to TRBJ2-1, with D perhaps being TRBD1 or TRBD2 (5 bases each). The CDR3 runs to 14 residues. Trimming took off 4 bases at V and 8 bases at J, with 15 bases between the two ends. Germline lookup yields CDR1 LGHNA and CDR2 YNFKEQ. The CDR3 is CASSRTDPGHEQFF. The CDR3 DNA reads as TGTGCCAGCAGCCGAACCGACCCGGGACATGAGCAGTTCTTC.

There are a few counts of this clonotype. The chain has TRBV13 and TRBJ2-3, with 7 bases aligning to TRBD1. The germline gives CDR1 PRHDT, CDR2 FYEKMQ (reference sequence). This CDR3 has 16 residues. Germline trimming cut 5 bases from V and 4 bases from J; bases unmatched to any gene: 12. This chain's CDR3 is CASSPRQGYFADTQYF. DNA of the CDR3: TGTGCCAGCAGCCCCCGACAGGGATACTTTGCAGATACGCAGTATTTT.

V is TRBV20-1 and J is TRBJ2-6, with 7 bases matching TRBD1. Germline V lookup: CDR1 DFQATT, CDR2 SNEGSKA (reference sequence). The CDR3 extends over 14 amino acids. V lost 6 bases, J lost 2 bases, and 4 bases stayed unmatched. The CDR3 protein is CSARQGTGANVLTF. The CDR3 DNA follows: TGCAGTGCCAGACAGGGCACTGGGGCCAACGTCCTGACTTTC.

This clonotype was counted between two and nine times. CDR3 in DNA: TGTGCCAGCAGCCCATTCGGGACAGCGGGTGGCTACACCTTC. It yields the protein CASSPFGTAGGYTF. The chain couples TRBV25-1 to TRBJ1-2; the match to TRBD1 covers 7 bases. The junction had 11 bases not matched to a gene; V was cut back by 6 bases and J by 7 bases. Germline CDR1 and CDR2: MGHDK and SYGVNS. This CDR3 is built from 14 residues.

CDR3 loop: CAWSAPRLAEAKNIQYF. DNA for the CDR3: TGTGCCTGGAGTGCCCCTAGACTAGCGGAAGCCAAAAACATTCAGTACTTC. The chain carries TRBV30 and TRBJ2-4; 9 positions match TRBD2. V shed 1 base, J shed 0 bases, and the junction held 7 bases outside the gene matches. From germline, CDR1 is GTSNPN and CDR2 SVGIG (reference sequence). The CDR3 is 17 residues long.

This clonotype was counted a few times. The CDR3 reads CSAGRGTDTQYF. In DNA form, the CDR3 reads TGCAGTGCTGGGAGGGGCACAGATACGCAGTATTTT. This chain uses TRBV20-1 with TRBJ2-3; TRBD2 aligns across 7 bases. The ends lost 5 bases at V and 1 base at J; junction bases unmatched: 0. The CDR3 contains 12 residues. Germline V lookup: CDR1 DFQATT, CDR2 SNEGSKA (reference sequence).

Remarks on this clonotype: Sequence at one end of the junction differs from germline and may be a read error. The chain combines TRBV7-2 with TRBJ1-2; D remains unclear. This CDR3 has 13 residues. From germline, CDR1 is SGHTA and CDR2 FQGNSA. CDR3 region: CVSSLERNYGYTF. CDR3 sequence (DNA): TGTGTCAGCAGCTTAGAACGGAACTATGGCTACACCTTC.

This clonotype was seen at least ten times. V and J are TRBV6-6 and TRBJ1-5; 9 bases line up with TRBD1. The CDR3 has 17 residues. Germline loops: CDR1 MNHNY, CDR2 SVGAGI (reference sequence). Trimming at V came to 6 bases and at J to 2 bases, leaving 11 bases not matched to a gene. CDR3 region: CASSQRTGAPGNQPQHF. The CDR3 nucleotides read TGTGCCAGCAGCCAAAGGACAGGGGCCCCTGGCAATCAGCCCCAGCATTTT.

This chain joins TRBV7-2 and TRBJ2-7; maybe TRBD2 (5 bases). Germline V CDR1 and CDR2: SGHTA, FQGNSA. The CDR3 sequence is 14 residues long. The V gene lost 2 bases and the J gene lost 1 base, with 9 bases spanning the gap. CDR3 coding DNA: TGTGCCAGCAGCTTAAGGGAGCTTTCCTACGAGCAGTACTTC. It encodes CASSLRELSYEQYF.

This clonotype was seen only a few times. The J gene is TRBJ1-2, the V gene TRBV6-5; D might be TRBD1 (5 bases). CDR3 length: 17 residues. Germline V gene sequence: CDR1 MNHEY, CDR2 SVGAGI. Trimming removed 4 bases from V and 0 bases from J, with 18 bases in between. The CDR3 DNA follows: TGTGCCAGCAGTTCTCCGGGACGAGGAGAGTCTAACTATGGCTACACCTTC. Its translation: CASSSPGRGESNYGYTF.

The genes are TRBV7-2 and TRBJ1-4; D is ambiguous. V shed 1 base and J shed 4 bases, with 7 bases lying between them. This CDR3 region has 14 residues. In germline, CDR1 is SGHTA, CDR2 FQGNSA. CDR3 DNA sequence: TGTGCCAGCAGCTTAGAGTTCCTTAATGAAAAACTGTTTTTT. Protein product: CASSLEFLNEKLFF.

The genes are TRBV9 and TRBJ2-7; D perhaps matches TRBD1 (5 bases). Looked up from germline, CDR1 is SGDLS and CDR2 is YYNGEE. The V and J ends lost 1 base and 2 bases respectively, with 13 bases between them. This CDR3 region has 15 residues. CDR3 loop: CASSVPGWSPYEQYF. The CDR3 coding sequence is TGTGCCAGCAGCGTACCAGGGTGGTCGCCCTACGAGCAGTACTTC.

The chain is built from TRBV7-2 and TRBJ1-2; 9 positions match TRBD1. This CDR3 has 15 residues. Trimming took 2 bases from V and 4 from J; bases not matched to a gene: 5. The germline CDR1 and CDR2 sequences are SGHTA and FQGNSA. In DNA form, the CDR3 reads TGTGCCAGCAGCTTATTGGGACAGGGCGGCTATGGCTACACCTTC. Amino acids: CASSLLGQGGYGYTF.

The chain is built from TRBV6-2 or TRBV6-3 and TRBJ2-1, with 11 bases that match TRBD2. This CDR3 has 19 amino acids. The J segment lost 1 base and the V segment lost 0 bases, leaving 8 bases of the junction unmatched. Looked up from germline, CDR1 is MNHEY and CDR2 is SVGEGT. The CDR3 region has the DNA TGTGCCAGCAGTTACTCGAATAGCGGGAGGGTTAGGTCCTACAATGAGCAGTTCTTC. It translates to CASSYSNSGRVRSYNEQFF.

The sample holds one count of this clonotype. The rearrangement links TRBV7-9 to TRBJ1-6, with D uncertain. This CDR3 has 12 amino acids. CDR1 is SEHNR and CDR2 is FQNEAQ in the germline V gene (reference sequence). Trimming left V 5 bases short and J 10 bases short, with 9 bases between. The CDR3 sequence: CASSPSNSPLHF. The CDR3, as DNA: TGTGCCAGCAGCCCCTCAAACTCACCCCTCCACTTT. The full variable domain, rest sourced from reference TRBV7-9 and TRBJ1-6, is DTGVSQNPRHKITKRGQNVTFRCDPISEHNRLYWYRQTLGQGPEFLTYFQNEAQLEKSRLLSDRFSAERPKGSFSTLEIQRTEQGDSAMYLCASSPSNSPLHFGNGTRLTVT.

The chain has TRBV27 and TRBJ2-7; the D is unclear. Germline CDR1 reads MNHEY; CDR2 reads SMNVEV (reference sequence). Trimming removed 6 bases at V and 6 bases at J, with 18 bases between. The CDR3 length is 14 residues. CDR3 DNA sequence: TGTGCCAGCAGGAGGTTCGATACTGGCTCCGAGCAGTACTTC. Residues: CASRRFDTGSEQYF.

The rearrangement uses TRBV7-2 and TRBJ2-7; 11 bases fit TRBD2. The CDR3 length is 17 residues. The germline CDR1 and CDR2 sequences are SGHTA and FQGNSA. Trimming at V came to 1 base and at J to 4 bases, leaving 9 bases not matched to a gene. CDR3 protein: CASSLVSASGRSYEQYF. The CDR3 coding sequence is TGTGCCAGCAGCTTAGTCTCGGCTAGCGGGAGGAGTTACGAGCAGTACTTC.